One sample yielded the 5 T cell receptor beta chains listed below, sequenced in a study of blood T cell repertoires in COVID-19. Clones were read by immunoSEQ multiplex PCR, and TCRdb kept only the in-frame ones, dropping some. Seen here are roughly 500,000 clones, 88% observed once, and the top ten hold roughly 1.9%. Sequenced: PBMCs or T cells enriched from blood (not recorded which). These receptors all come from a woman between 40 and 50 years old who had recovered from COVID-19.

This clone was found a few times. V gene TRBV3-1 (or the pseudogene TRBV3-2) combines with J gene TRBJ2-7; 15 nucleotides agree with TRBD2. The V segment lost 0 bases and the J segment 4 bases; nucleotides outside the gene matches: 10. Germline CDR1 LGHDT, CDR2 YNNKEL (reference sequence). The CDR3 is 19 residues long. The CDR3 nucleotides read TGTGCCAGCAGCCAAGATCCCGGACTAGCGGGAGGGCCACGGTACGAGCAGTACTTC. Protein: CASSQDPGLAGGPRYEQYF.

This rearrangement joins TRBV11-2 to TRBJ1-1; tentatively, D is TRBD1 (5 bases). Germline loops: CDR1 SGHAT, CDR2 FQNNGV. The V end lost 3 bases, the J end lost 2 bases, and 13 bases lay between the germline ends. This CDR3 comprises 15 residues. The CDR3 DNA reads as TGTGCCAGCAGCTTCCAGCAGGGAATTAACACTGAAGCTTTCTTT. This translates into CASSFQQGINTEAFF.

The chain links TRBV4-3 to TRBJ1-4; D gene uncertain. With 0 bases removed from V and 8 bases from J, the gap between germline ends came to 13 bases. CDR3 length equals 15 residues. The germline gives CDR1 LGHNA, CDR2 YSLEER. CDR3 loop: CASSQDSPLREKLFF. The DNA for the CDR3 is TGCGCCAGCAGCCAAGACAGTCCATTAAGAGAAAAACTGTTTTTT.

The chain couples TRBV19 to TRBJ2-7; TRBD1 agrees at 7 bases. Germline V gives CDR1 LNHDA, CDR2 SQIVND (reference sequence). CDR3 length equals 16 residues. V trimming: 4 bases; J trimming: 1 base; junction bases outside the gene matches: 10. As DNA, the CDR3 is TGTGCCAGTAGTACGAAAGGGACAGCTGGATCCTACGAGCAGTACTTC. This sequence encodes CASSTKGTAGSYEQYF.

The V gene is TRBV18, the J gene TRBJ2-7; no reliable D call. V lost 3 bases and J 5 bases, leaving 11 bases between the germline ends. CDR3 length: 13 residues. Germline CDR1 and CDR2: KGHSH and LQKENI. CDR3 sequence: CASSPSRVHEQYF. CDR3 DNA sequence: TGTGCCAGCTCACCGAGTCGAGTCCACGAGCAGTACTTC. Looking up the rest from reference TRBV18 and TRBJ2-7 gives the full variable domain: NAGVMQNPRHLVRRRGQEARLRCSPMKGHSHVYWYRQLPEEGLKFMVYLQKENIIDESGMPKERFSAEFPKEGPSILRIQQVVRGDSAAYFCASSPSRVHEQYFGPGTRLTVT.